The 24 T cell receptor beta chains below were found in one sample sequenced in a study of T cell repertoires in cytomegalovirus infection. One entry per CDR3 protein, called by TCRdb with MiXCR from the reads. The table has roughly 500,000 distinct CDR3 sequences, roughly 12% seen once; the top ten hold roughly 10%. Sequencing was carried out using PBMCs. The source of these receptors is a human donor in good health (CMV status not recorded). Some clones in this sample may be carry-over from other donors' samples.

This clonotype appeared many times. The chain couples TRBV6-1 to TRBJ1-5, with TRBD1 as a possible D gene (6 bases). Trimming shortened V by 7 bases and J by 5 bases, and 15 bases separated the two germline ends. The CDR3 length is 14 residues. Per germline, CDR1 MNHNS and CDR2 SASEGT. CDR3 sequence reads: CASTLRGADQPQHF. DNA of the CDR3: TGTGCCAGCACCCTAAGGGGGGCAGATCAGCCCCAGCATTTT.

This clonotype was counted at least ten times. The chain couples TRBV28 to TRBJ1-6; possible D gene TRBD1, 5 bases. CDR1 MDHEN and CDR2 SYDVKM come from the germline V gene. This CDR3 has 17 residues. Trimming cost V 9 bases and J 0 bases, with 18 bases left between them. DNA for the CDR3: TGTGCCAGTAATGGGGCCACCGAAAGCTCCTATAATTCACCCCTCCACTTT. This codes for CASNGATESSYNSPLHF.

This clonotype was seen at least ten times. The chain combines TRBV7-8 with TRBJ1-1; TRBD1 might be the D (5 bases). Germline values: CDR1 SGHVS, CDR2 FQNEAQ. The CDR3 extends over 12 amino acids. The ends were cut back, 9 bases at V and 1 base at J, with 9 bases in the middle. In DNA form, the CDR3 reads TGTGCCAGTAAAGGGGCGAACACTGAAGCTTTCTTT. Residues: CASKGANTEAFF.

Many counts were recorded for this clonotype. The chain couples TRBV11-2 to TRBJ1-5, with 7 bases identical to TRBD1. Unmatched junction bases numbered 9, after V lost 5 bases and J lost 5 bases. The CDR3 is made up of 15 amino acids. The germline V gene encodes CDR1 SGHAT and CDR2 FQNNGV. The CDR3 nucleotides are TGTGCCAGCAGCCAAACAGGGGCTACCGATCAGCCCCAGCATTTT. Translation gives CASSQTGATDQPQHF.

In this sample, this clonotype turned up many times. The chain has TRBV2 and TRBJ2-5, with a weak D call TRBD2 (5 bases). V was clipped by 8 bases and J by 7 bases, with 17 bases between them. The germline V gene encodes CDR1 SNHLY and CDR2 FYNNEI. The CDR3 is made up of 13 amino acids. The CDR3: CASSLASEGTQYF. The CDR3 DNA reads TGTGCCAGCTCCTTAGCGAGTGAGGGGACCCAGTACTTC.

At least ten counts were recorded for this clonotype. This chain connects TRBV12-3 or TRBV12-4 to TRBJ2-5, with 9 nucleotides matching TRBD1. Losses at the gene ends were 5 bases for V and 2 bases for J; bases not matched to a gene: 9. The CDR3 loop spans 16 amino acids. The CDR3 sequence: CASSVGQGRGQETQYF. CDR3 in DNA: TGTGCCAGCAGTGTCGGACAGGGGAGAGGTCAAGAGACCCAGTACTTC.

This chain links TRBV3-1 with TRBJ1-6, with 8 bases identical to TRBD1. The trim removed 0 bases at V and 5 bases at J, leaving 6 bases unmatched. Germline V gives CDR1 LGHDT, CDR2 YNNKEL (reference sequence). This CDR3 has 17 amino acids. The CDR3 nucleotides read TGTGCCAGCAGCCAAGATTGGGCAGGGGGCAATAATTCACCCCTCCACTTT. Translation gives CASSQDWAGGNNSPLHF.

This clonotype was detected many times. V usage is TRBV19 and J usage is TRBJ1-5; 7 bases align to TRBD1. The CDR3 covers 13 residues. The ends lost 7 bases at V and 7 bases at J; junction bases unmatched: 7. Looked up from germline, CDR1 is LNHDA and CDR2 is SQIVND (reference sequence). CDR3 region: CASTRQGVQPQHF. CDR3 nucleotide sequence: TGTGCCAGTACCCGACAGGGTGTCCAGCCCCAGCATTTT.

Many counts were recorded for this clonotype. V gene TRBV5-6 combines with J gene TRBJ1-3; D unclear. The germline CDR1 and CDR2 sequences are SGHDT and YYEEEE. V shed 4 bases and J shed 0 bases, with 5 bases lying between them. This CDR3 is 13 amino acids long. CDR3 amino acids: CASSPPSGNTIYF. The CDR3 coding sequence is TGTGCCAGCAGCCCACCCTCTGGAAACACCATATATTTT.

The table lists this clonotype with many counts. This rearrangement joins TRBV11-2 to TRBJ2-5, with TRBD1 as a possible D gene (5 bases). V was cut by 3 bases and J by 5 bases, with 10 bases left in between. The CDR3 totals 13 residues. The V gene's germline CDR1 is SGHAT and CDR2 FQNNGV. This CDR3 is CASSFGARETQYF. The CDR3 DNA reads TGTGCCAGCAGCTTTGGGGCCCGGGAGACCCAGTACTTC. The full variable domain, rest sourced from reference TRBV11-2 and TRBJ2-5, is EAGVAQSPRYKIIEKRQSVAFWCNPISGHATLYWYQQILGQGPKLLIQFQNNGVVDDSQLPKDRFSAERLKGVDSTLKIQPAKLEDSAVYLCASSFGARETQYFGPGTRLLVL.

The sample holds many counts of this clonotype. This chain uses TRBV15 with TRBJ1-4; 9 bases match TRBD1. CDR3 length: 17 residues. The germline gives CDR1 LNHNV, CDR2 YYDKDF (reference sequence). V was pared by 4 bases and J by 3 bases, with 9 bases of the junction left unmatched. The CDR3 sequence is CATSTGTTGGSNEKLFF. The CDR3 DNA follows: TGTGCCACCAGCACGGGAACTACAGGGGGCTCTAATGAAAAACTGTTTTTT.

This clonotype was found many times. This chain uses TRBV7-9 with TRBJ1-1; D possibly corresponds to TRBD1 (5 bases). There are 12 residues in the CDR3. V gave up 5 bases and J gave up 6 bases, with 10 bases separating them. Germline V gives CDR1 SEHNR, CDR2 FQNEAQ (reference sequence). The CDR3 region has the DNA TGTGCCAGCAGCGCGGGGGGGGCTGAAGCTTTCTTT. Translated: CASSAGGAEAFF.

The rearrangement uses TRBV20-1 and TRBJ2-7, with TRBD1 identical over 8 bases. Trimming removed 5 bases from V and 2 bases from J; junction bases left unmatched: 5. There are 13 residues in the CDR3. Germline V gives CDR1 DFQATT, CDR2 SNEGSKA (reference sequence). CDR3 sequence reads: CSAPRQGPYEQYF. DNA for the CDR3: TGCAGTGCTCCGAGACAGGGGCCCTACGAGCAGTACTTC.

This clonotype was recorded at least ten times. The rearrangement uses TRBV12-3 or TRBV12-4 and TRBJ2-3; perhaps TRBD2 as D (6 bases). The CDR3 is made up of 14 amino acids. Trimming cost V 7 bases and J 2 bases, with 13 bases left between them. The CDR3 loop is CASTLTSPTDTQYF. In DNA, the CDR3 is TGTGCCAGCACCTTGACTAGTCCCACAGATACGCAGTATTTT.

This clonotype has ten or more counts. V and J are TRBV7-2 and TRBJ2-7; D perhaps matches TRBD2 (5 bases). Germline V lookup: CDR1 SGHTA, CDR2 FQGNSA. V shed 2 bases and J shed 4 bases, with 15 bases lying between them. The CDR3 extends over 15 amino acids. The CDR3 protein is CASSLFGSGVYEQYF. CDR3 nucleotides: TGTGCCAGCAGCTTATTTGGAAGCGGAGTTTACGAGCAGTACTTC.

This clonotype was recorded many times. This chain connects TRBV7-6 to TRBJ2-2, with 9 bases identical to TRBD1. The CDR3 is 17 residues long. Germline values: CDR1 SGHVS, CDR2 FNYEAQ. J lost 6 bases, V lost 7 bases, and 15 bases had no gene match. The CDR3: CASNPRRGTGLSGELFF. CDR3 in DNA: TGTGCCAGCAATCCACGACGTGGGACAGGGCTTTCCGGGGAGCTGTTTTTT.

This clonotype was seen at least ten times. The V call is TRBV24-1, the J call TRBJ1-2; D ambiguous. This CDR3 spans 11 amino acids. V lost 5 bases, J lost 0 bases, and 0 bases lay in between. Germline V gene sequence: CDR1 KGHDR, CDR2 SFDVKD. The CDR3: CATSANYGYTF. Written as DNA, the CDR3 is TGTGCCACCAGTGCTAACTATGGCTACACCTTC.

This clonotype was seen repeatedly, ten times or more. The rearrangement links TRBV19 to TRBJ1-6; a possible D gene is TRBD1 (5 bases). Per the germline V gene, CDR1 is LNHDA and CDR2 is SQIVND (reference sequence). Trimming removed 6 bases at V and 7 bases at J, with 13 bases between. The CDR3 consists of 14 residues. In DNA, the CDR3 is TGTGCCAGTAGCCCACAGGTTGGGAATTCACCCCTCCACTTT. It yields the protein CASSPQVGNSPLHF.

This clonotype was seen only a few times. A much larger clone differs from this one at a single base, so this may be a read error. The chain carries TRBV12-3 or TRBV12-4 and TRBJ2-2; D gene uncertain. The CDR3 has 11 residues. V was pared by 3 bases and J by 9 bases, with 5 bases between. In DNA, the CDR3 is TGTGCCAGCAGTTTGGGTAGGGAGCTGTTTTTT. Protein: CASSLGRELFF.

This chain uses TRBV5-6 with TRBJ1-1; D not certain. V was pared by 2 bases and J by 0 bases, with 11 bases between. Germline loops: CDR1 SGHDT, CDR2 YYEEEE. The CDR3 has 15 residues. The CDR3 DNA sequence: TGTGCCAGCAGCTTAGGCGGGTACATGAACACTGAAGCTTTCTTT. Translating gives CASSLGGYMNTEAFF.

At least ten counts were recorded for this clonotype. V is TRBV10-3 and J is TRBJ2-1; TRBD2 matches at 10 bases. The junction had 4 bases not matched to a gene; V was cut back by 7 bases and J by 7 bases. The CDR3 sequence is 13 residues long. In germline, CDR1 is ENHRY, CDR2 SYGVKD. CDR3 sequence reads: CAITGLAENEQFF. Here the CDR3 DNA reads TGTGCCATCACCGGACTAGCGGAAAATGAGCAGTTCTTC.

Only a few counts were recorded for this clonotype. The chain recombines TRBV7-9 with TRBJ1-4; the match to TRBD1 covers 12 bases. V trimming: 4 bases; J trimming: 12 bases; junction bases outside the gene matches: 9. Looked up from germline, CDR1 is SEHNR and CDR2 is FQNEAQ (reference sequence). The CDR3 extends over 15 amino acids. In DNA form, the CDR3 reads TGTGCCAGCAGCTCATCCGGGACAGGGGGCACTCAACTGTTTTTT. Translated, it gives CASSSSGTGGTQLFF.

This chain links TRBV19 with TRBJ1-1; 8 nucleotides line up with TRBD1. The CDR3 sequence is 12 residues long. CDR1 LNHDA and CDR2 SQIVND come from the germline V gene (reference sequence). Unmatched junction bases numbered 6, after V lost 8 bases and J lost 7 bases. The CDR3: CASGRTGFEAFF. CDR3 bases: TGTGCCAGTGGTAGGACAGGGTTTGAAGCTTTCTTT.

The chain employs TRBV24-1 and TRBJ1-1; D might be TRBD1 (6 bases). The CDR3 covers 13 residues. CDR1 and CDR2 from the germline V gene are KGHDR and SFDVKD. The V gene lost 12 bases and the J gene lost 5 bases, with 18 bases spanning the gap. CDR3 bases: TGTGCCCCGGGTCGGGGGGCCGGGACTGAAGCTTTCTTT. Amino acid sequence: CAPGRGAGTEAFF.